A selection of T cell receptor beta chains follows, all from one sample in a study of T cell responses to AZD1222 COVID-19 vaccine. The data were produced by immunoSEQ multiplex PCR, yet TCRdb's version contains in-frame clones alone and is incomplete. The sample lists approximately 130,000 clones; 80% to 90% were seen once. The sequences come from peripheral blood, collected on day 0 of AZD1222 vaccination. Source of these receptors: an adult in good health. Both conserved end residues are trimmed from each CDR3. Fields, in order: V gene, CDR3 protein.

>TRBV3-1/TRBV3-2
ASSQVESESAGEPDTQY
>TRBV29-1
SVAAGYT
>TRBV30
AWRIGIPQPQH
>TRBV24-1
ATSTLTSGRGDTQY
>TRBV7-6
ASSPRTSGGAGEQF
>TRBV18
ASSPPKGVGEAF
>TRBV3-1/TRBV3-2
ASSLGGPHEQF
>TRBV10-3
AISGSGSYPGELF
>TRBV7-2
ASSKSRTGDSKGYT
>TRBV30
AWKGGPGELF
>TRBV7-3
ASSPNRDRRYNEQF
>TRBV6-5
ASSPQGQAVYGYT
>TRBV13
ASSLGLRAGELF
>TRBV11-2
ASSLDRPAE
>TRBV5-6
ASRGASYEQY
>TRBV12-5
ASGGLAGNYEQY
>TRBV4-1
ASSQAPLEVNQPQH
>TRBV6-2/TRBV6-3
ASSRGLENTEAF
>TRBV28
ASSPGGPDTQY
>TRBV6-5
ASTGGYGYT
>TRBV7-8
ASSLGRAYNSPLH
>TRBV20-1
SAERGDTIY
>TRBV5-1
ASSPRTDAGTQY
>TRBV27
ASSWDRENYGYT
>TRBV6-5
ASRAGQGVDYGYT
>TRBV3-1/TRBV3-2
ASSQGLAGARTDTQY
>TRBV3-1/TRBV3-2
ASSQVRTAVKGYT
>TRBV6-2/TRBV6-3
ASSYGGTGGFEQY
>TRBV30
AWIPLAGADTQY
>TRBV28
ASSPRGASNTEAF
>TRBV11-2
ACGLATNEKLF
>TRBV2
ASSRQGNQPQH
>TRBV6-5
ASRDRNIQY
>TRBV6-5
ASSRLAGGDEQY
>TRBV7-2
ASSLTGGGREKLF
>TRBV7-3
ASSPGLHNEQF
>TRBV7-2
ASYRGLYTEAF
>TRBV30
AWSVRAADTQY
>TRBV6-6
ASSDQQGVAEAF
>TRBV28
ASSLSTGAGNTIY
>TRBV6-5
ASSTAGGTEAF
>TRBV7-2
ASSLMGDYNSPLH
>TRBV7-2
ASSLVASGRAYEQY
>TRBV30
AWSVLGDQPQH
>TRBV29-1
SCCEGAGEKLF
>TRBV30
AWSVLTGTYTDTQY
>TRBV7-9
AIYDTPIGTGVHGYT
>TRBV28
ASSSKSQWWNEQY
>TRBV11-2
ASSILSGRTDTQY
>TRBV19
ASSPDSTYEQY
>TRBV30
AWSVQTNQPQH
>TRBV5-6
ASSFTVHEQY
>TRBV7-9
ASSFSSGGDTQY
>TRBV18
ASSPGLLLYSNQPQH
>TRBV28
ASSRLATYEQY
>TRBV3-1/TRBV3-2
ASSQAGGDSPLH